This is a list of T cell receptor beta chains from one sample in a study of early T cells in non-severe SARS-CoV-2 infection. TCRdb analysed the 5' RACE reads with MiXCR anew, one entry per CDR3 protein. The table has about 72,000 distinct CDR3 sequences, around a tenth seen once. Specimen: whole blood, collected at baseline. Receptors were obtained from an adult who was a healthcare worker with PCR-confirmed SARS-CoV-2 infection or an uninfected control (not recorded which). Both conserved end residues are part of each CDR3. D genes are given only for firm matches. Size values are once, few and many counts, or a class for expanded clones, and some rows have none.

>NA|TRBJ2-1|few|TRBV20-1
TGCAGTGCCACGAAGAATGAGCAGTTCTTC
CSATKNEQFF
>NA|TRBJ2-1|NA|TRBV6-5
TGTGCCACAGGGGCAGGGGCTAGGAATGAGCAGTTCTTC
CATGAGARNEQFF
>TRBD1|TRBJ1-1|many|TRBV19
TGTGCCAGTAGGGGGACAGGGGCCCCTGAAGCTTTCTTT
CASRGTGAPEAFF
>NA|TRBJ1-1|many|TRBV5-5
TGTGCCAGCAGCCCTGGGCCGACAGGATCGAACACTGAAGCTTTCTTT
CASSPGPTGSNTEAFF
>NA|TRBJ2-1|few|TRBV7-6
TGTGCCAGCAGCTCCTCGACTAGCTCCTACAATGAGCAGTTCTTC
CASSSSTSSYNEQFF
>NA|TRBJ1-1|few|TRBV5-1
TGCGCCAGCAGCTTGGGCGGGGAAACTGAAGCTTTCTTT
CASSLGGETEAFF
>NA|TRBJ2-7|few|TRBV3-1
TGTGCCACTTCAGACGGTACCTACGAGCAGTACTTC
CATSDGTYEQYF
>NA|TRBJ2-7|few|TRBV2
TGTGCCGGAACCGGGACTCCGAACTACGAGCAGTACTTC
CAGTGTPNYEQYF
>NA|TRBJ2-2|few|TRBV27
TGTGCCAGCAGTTTAAATAGCAACACCGGGGAGCTGTTTTTT
CASSLNSNTGELFF
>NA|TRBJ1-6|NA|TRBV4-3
TGCGCCAGCAGCCAAGGACCCCGGGACTATAATTCACCCCTCCACTTT
CASSQGPRDYNSPLHF
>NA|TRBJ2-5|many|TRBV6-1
TGTGCCAGCCGACAGGTACCCCAAGAGACCCAGTACTTC
CASRQVPQETQYF
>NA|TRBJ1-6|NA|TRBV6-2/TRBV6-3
TGTGCCAGCAGCAATGAGGGACCGATACTAATTTCACCCCTCCACTTT
CASSNEGPILISPLHF
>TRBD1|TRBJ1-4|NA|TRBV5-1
TGCGCCAGCAGCCAGACAGGGTTTGGTGAAAAACTGTTTTTT
CASSQTGFGEKLFF
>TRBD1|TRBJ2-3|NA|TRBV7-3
TGTGCCAGCAGCTCTACAGGGGGAACGCAGTATTTT
CASSSTGGTQYF
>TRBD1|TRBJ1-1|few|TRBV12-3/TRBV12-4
TGTGCCAGCAGTTTCGGACAGGGGGGAACTGAAGCTTTCTTT
CASSFGQGGTEAFF
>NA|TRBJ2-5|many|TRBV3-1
TGTGCCAGCAGCCAAGGGTTACAGGCTTTAGAGACCCAGTACTTC
CASSQGLQALETQYF
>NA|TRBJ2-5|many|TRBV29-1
TGCAGCGTTCCCCGGGAGACTCAAGAGACCCAGTACTTC
CSVPRETQETQYF
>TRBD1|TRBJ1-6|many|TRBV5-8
TGTGCCAGCAGCTTTCCGGGGACAGGGTGGAATTCACCCCTCCACTTT
CASSFPGTGWNSPLHF
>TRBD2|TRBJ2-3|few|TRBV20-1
TGCAGTGCTAAAGTTAGCGGGGGGGCCCCGCAGTATTTT
CSAKVSGGAPQYF
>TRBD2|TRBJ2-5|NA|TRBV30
TGTGCCTCCGGACTAGCGGTGGGGGGGACCCAGTACTTC
CASGLAVGGTQYF
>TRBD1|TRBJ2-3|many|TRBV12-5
TGTGCTAGTGGCCTACAGGGGCCAGGTACGCAGTATTTT
CASGLQGPGTQYF
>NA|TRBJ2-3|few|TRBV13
TGTGCCAGCAGCCGGACGCAGCGACTAGCAGATACGCAGTATTTT
CASSRTQRLADTQYF
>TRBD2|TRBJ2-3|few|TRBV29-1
TGCAGCGGCGAGACCCGCCGGGAGGCGTATTTT
CSGETRREAYF
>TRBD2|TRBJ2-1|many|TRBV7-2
TGTGCCAGCAGCCTACTAGCGGGGTCGTACAATGAGCAGTTCTTC
CASSLLAGSYNEQFF
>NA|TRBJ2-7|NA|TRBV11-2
TGTGCCAGCAGCTTCGCGACAGAAGCCTCCGAGCAGTACTTC
CASSFATEASEQYF
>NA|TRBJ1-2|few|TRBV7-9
TGTGCCAGCAGCTTAGGACCGGATGGCTACACCTTC
CASSLGPDGYTF
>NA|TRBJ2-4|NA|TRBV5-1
TGCGCCAGCAGCTTGGGGCCTGCCCCTAACATTCAGTACTTC
CASSLGPAPNIQYF
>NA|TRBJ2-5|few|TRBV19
TGTGCCAGTAGTATAGGAGGGGGGGGACTCCACCACGAAGAGACCCAGTACTTC
CASSIGGGGLHHEETQYF
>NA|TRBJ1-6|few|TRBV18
TGTGCCAGCTCACCGACGGCTGATAGGCCACCCCTCCACTTT
CASSPTADRPPLHF
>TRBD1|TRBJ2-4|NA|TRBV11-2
TGTGCCAGCACTCCCGGGACAGGGGTATCCAAAAACATTCAGTACTTC
CASTPGTGVSKNIQYF
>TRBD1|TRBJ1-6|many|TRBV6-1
TGTGCCAGCAGTAACCGGGACAGATATTCACCCCTCCACTTT
CASSNRDRYSPLHF
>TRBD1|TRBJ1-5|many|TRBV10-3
TGTGCCATCAGTATGGGACAGCCCAGCAATCAGCCCCAGCATTTT
CAISMGQPSNQPQHF
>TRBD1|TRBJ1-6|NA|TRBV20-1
TGCAGTGCTAGTCTCGGGACAGGGAATTCACCCCTCCACTTT
CSASLGTGNSPLHF
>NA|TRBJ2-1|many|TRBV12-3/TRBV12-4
TGTGCCAGCAGTTGGGGGGTAGTCCCCTCCTACAATGAGCAGTTCTTC
CASSWGVVPSYNEQFF
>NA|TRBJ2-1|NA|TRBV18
TGTGCCAGCTCACCAGAGAGTGATGGAGGAATAGATTACAATGAGCAGTTCTTC
CASSPESDGGIDYNEQFF
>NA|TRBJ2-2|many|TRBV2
TGTGCCAGCAGTGAACGTCAGCTGAACACCGGGGAGCTGTTTTTT
CASSERQLNTGELFF
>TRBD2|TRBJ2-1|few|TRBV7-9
TGTGCCACTCCCTACAGCGGGAACTACAATGAGCAGTTCTTC
CATPYSGNYNEQFF
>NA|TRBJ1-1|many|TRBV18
TGTGCCAGCTCACCAGGCTGGGACCGGGCCACTGAAGCTTTCTTT
CASSPGWDRATEAFF
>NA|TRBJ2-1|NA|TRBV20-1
TGCAGTGCTAGAGGGGGGCCAGGGAATGAGCAGTTCTTC
CSARGGPGNEQFF
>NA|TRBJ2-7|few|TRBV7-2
TGTGCCAGCAGCTTGGACGGGACTCTCTACGGGCAGTACTTC
CASSLDGTLYGQYF
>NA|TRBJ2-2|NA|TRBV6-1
TGTGCCAGCAGTGACTCCCCTAGGAAGGCGGGCACCGGGGAGCTGTTTTTT
CASSDSPRKAGTGELFF
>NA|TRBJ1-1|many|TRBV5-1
TGCGCCAGCAGCCCGCTGACGAACACTGAAGCTTTCTTT
CASSPLTNTEAFF
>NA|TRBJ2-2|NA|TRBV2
TGTGCCAGCAGTGAGGGGAGAAGTGGCCCCTACACCGGGGAGCTGTTTTTT
CASSEGRSGPYTGELFF
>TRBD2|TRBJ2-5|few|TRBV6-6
TGTGCCAGCCATAAGACTTTAGCGGGGCCCAGACAGACCCAGTACTTC
CASHKTLAGPRQTQYF
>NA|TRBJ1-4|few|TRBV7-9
TGTGCCAGCAGCTCCCCGGGGGTCGGTGAAAAACTGTTTTTT
CASSSPGVGEKLFF
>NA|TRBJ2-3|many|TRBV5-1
TGCGCCAGCAGCCACGGGACTTCGGATACGCAGTATTTT
CASSHGTSDTQYF